A single sample gave rise to the 26 T cell receptor beta chains below, sequenced in a study of T-cell memory formation after mild COVID-19. TCRdb independently ran MiXCR on the 5' RACE reads; one entry per CDR3 protein. This sample has approximately 270,000 distinct CDR3 sequences; about 16% occur once, and the top ten carry about 23%. The source material was PBMCs or a T cell subset sorted from them (not recorded which). These receptors were collected from a man between 18 and 35 years old who had mild COVID-19 (a few samples of this study predate the infection). Cell type and time point are not known.

J is TRBJ2-3 and V is TRBV29-1; D uncertain. The CDR3 runs to 14 residues. CDR1 and CDR2 from the germline V gene are SQVTM and ANQGSEA. V dropped 4 bases and J dropped 1 base, with 12 bases sitting between them. CDR3 sequence reads: CSVARASGTDTQYF. In DNA, the CDR3 is TGCAGCGTTGCACGGGCTAGTGGCACAGATACGCAGTATTTT.

J is TRBJ2-5 and V is TRBV6-5, with D possibly being TRBD2 (5 bases). CDR3 size: 17 residues. With 0 bases removed from V and 5 bases from J, the gap between germline ends came to 19 bases. Germline V lookup: CDR1 MNHEY, CDR2 SVGAGI. CDR3 loop: CASSYSNPVERGETQYF. Written as DNA, the CDR3 is TGTGCCAGCAGTTACTCGAACCCAGTCGAGAGAGGGGAGACCCAGTACTTC.

The CDR3 is CASSVRGDGAKETQYF. Here the CDR3 DNA reads TGTGCCAGCAGCGTACGTGGGGACGGGGCTAAAGAGACCCAGTACTTC. The rearrangement links TRBV9 to TRBJ2-5, with D perhaps given as TRBD1 or TRBD2 (5 bases each). V lost 1 base and J lost 3, with 16 bases in between. Germline assignment: CDR1 SGDLS and CDR2 YYNGEE. This CDR3 contains 16 residues.

This clonotype was detected only a few times. The chain carries TRBV20-1 and TRBJ1-6; no clear D gene. The germline V gene has CDR1 DFQATT and CDR2 SNEGSKA (reference sequence). CDR3 length: 13 residues. Trimming cost V 3 bases and J 0 bases, with 3 bases left between them. The CDR3 bases are TGCAGTGCTAGGGACTCCTATAATTCACCCCTCCACTTT. Its protein is CSARDSYNSPLHF.

This clonotype has only a few counts. Here the CDR3 reads CASSPGIREQYV. The CDR3, as DNA: TGTGCCAGCAGTCCCGGAATTCGGGAGCAGTACGTC. The chain uses TRBV6-2 or TRBV6-3 and TRBJ2-7; no reliable D call. The V end lost 5 bases, the J end lost 7 bases, and 12 bases lay between the germline ends. The germline CDR1 and CDR2 sequences are MNHEY and SVGEGT. The CDR3 has 12 amino acids.

This clonotype has only a few counts. The rearrangement links TRBV12-3 or TRBV12-4 to TRBJ2-4, with 7 nucleotides matching TRBD1. V shed 6 bases, J shed 0 bases, and the junction held 14 bases outside the gene matches. The CDR3 is made up of 18 amino acids. CDR3 coding DNA: TGTGCCAGCAGCCCAGACAGGGCGGCTATGCGAGCCAAAAACATTCAGTACTTC. Amino acid sequence: CASSPDRAAMRAKNIQYF.

This clonotype has at least ten counts. The genes are TRBV11-2 and TRBJ2-7; 14 bases line up with TRBD2. The V gene's germline CDR1 is SGHAT and CDR2 FQNNGV. The length of the CDR3 is 17 residues. The V gene end was trimmed by 8 bases and the J gene end by 3 bases; junction bases not matched to a gene: 12. The DNA for the CDR3 is TGTGCCAGCGGACTAGCGGGGGGCCGAAGTGATTACTACGAGCAGTACTTC. Translation: CASGLAGGRSDYYEQYF. Full variable domain (missing parts from reference TRBV11-2 and TRBJ2-7): EAGVAQSPRYKIIEKRQSVAFWCNPISGHATLYWYQQILGQGPKLLIQFQNNGVVDDSQLPKDRFSAERLKGVDSTLKIQPAKLEDSAVYLCASGLAGGRSDYYEQYFGPGTRLTVT.

This clonotype came up a few times. This chain links TRBV20-1 with TRBJ2-1; weak D call: TRBD2 (7 bases). Germline V CDR1 and CDR2: DFQATT, SNEGSKA (reference sequence). The V gene lost 0 bases and the J gene lost 8 bases, with 14 bases spanning the gap. The CDR3 loop spans 14 amino acids. CDR3 DNA sequence: TGCAGTGCTAGAGATAGCCGGGGGGCAGATGAGCAGTTCTTC. This codes for CSARDSRGADEQFF.

The table lists this clonotype with a few counts. The chain joins TRBV7-2 to TRBJ2-1, with 10 positions matching TRBD2. The V gene's germline CDR1 is SGHTA and CDR2 FQGNSA. The CDR3 contains 17 residues. The junction had 2 bases not matched to a gene; V was cut back by 0 bases and J by 0 bases. The CDR3 here is CASSLAASGGSYNEQFF. DNA for the CDR3: TGTGCCAGCAGCTTAGCTGCTAGCGGGGGCTCCTACAATGAGCAGTTCTTC.

The J gene is TRBJ2-5, the V gene TRBV20-1, with TRBD2 identical over 10 bases. The CDR3 loop spans 15 amino acids. Germline trimming cut 0 bases from V and 5 bases from J; bases unmatched to any gene: 6. Germline CDR1 DFQATT, CDR2 SNEGSKA (reference sequence). The CDR3 loop is CSARDSGGAGETQYF. As DNA, the CDR3 is TGCAGTGCTAGAGACAGCGGGGGGGCGGGTGAGACCCAGTACTTC.

This clonotype was observed a few times. This rearrangement joins TRBV5-1 to TRBJ2-5; a possible D gene is TRBD2 (6 bases). CDR3 size: 14 residues. Deletions cut 4 bases from V and 7 bases from J, with 17 bases between. Germline V CDR1 and CDR2: SGHRS, YFSETQ. The CDR3 is CASSPQSGEVTQYF. The CDR3 DNA sequence: TGCGCCAGCAGCCCCCAGTCGGGGGAGGTGACCCAGTACTTC.

V and J are TRBV11-2 and TRBJ2-2, with 9 bases that match TRBD1. J gave up 7 bases and V 6 bases, and 9 bases lay outside the gene matches. Per the germline V gene, CDR1 is SGHAT and CDR2 is FQNNGV. The CDR3 has 15 amino acids. The CDR3 reads CASRPGQGRDGELFF. The CDR3 DNA is TGTGCCAGCAGACCGGGACAGGGCCGGGACGGGGAGCTGTTTTTT.

This rearrangement joins TRBV7-9 to TRBJ2-3, with D unclear. The V and J ends lost 1 base and 13 bases respectively, with 9 bases between them. The CDR3 is 11 residues long. The germline CDR1 and CDR2 sequences are SEHNR and FQNEAQ (reference sequence). CDR3 DNA sequence: TGTGCCAGCAGCTTAGAGGGAAATAAGTATTTT. Protein: CASSLEGNKYF.

This clonotype turned up a few times. The rearrangement uses TRBV6-5 and TRBJ2-7; 10 bases align to TRBD2. The junction had 6 bases not matched to a gene; V was cut back by 6 bases and J by 4 bases. This CDR3 spans 14 amino acids. CDR1 and CDR2 (germline): MNHEY, SVGAGI. The CDR3 is CASRIVAGGYEQYF. The CDR3 DNA follows: TGTGCCAGCAGGATCGTAGCGGGGGGATACGAGCAGTACTTC.

This clonotype was counted between two and nine times. The chain employs TRBV7-9 and TRBJ1-6; D unclear. Trimming cost V 2 bases and J 7 bases, with 9 bases left between them. The CDR3 has 14 amino acids. The germline CDR1 and CDR2 sequences are SEHNR and FQNEAQ (reference sequence). The CDR3 DNA reads as TGTGCCAGCAGCTTAATTCTCGGGAATTCACCCCTCCACTTT. It codes for CASSLILGNSPLHF.

In this sample, this clonotype turned up a few times. The chain joins TRBV4-3 to TRBJ2-1, with TRBD2 matching 10 bases. The CDR3 length is 17 residues. V was pared by 0 bases and J by 7 bases, with 9 bases of the junction left unmatched. Germline CDR1 is LGHNA and CDR2 is YSLEER. The CDR3: CASSQDGTSGTRNEQFF. In nucleotides, the CDR3 is TGCGCCAGCAGCCAAGACGGTACTAGCGGGACGAGGAATGAGCAGTTCTTC.

This clonotype was seen repeatedly, ten times or more. This chain joins TRBV20-1 and TRBJ2-1; the match to TRBD2 covers 9 bases. V lost 1 base, J lost 2 bases, and 6 bases stayed unmatched. Germline loops: CDR1 DFQATT, CDR2 SNEGSKA (reference sequence). This CDR3 has 16 residues. CDR3 amino acids: CSARGSSGETYNEQFF. CDR3 nucleotide sequence: TGCAGTGCTAGAGGTTCTAGCGGGGAGACCTACAATGAGCAGTTCTTC.

The gene calls are TRBV7-9 and TRBJ1-4, with 7 bases lining up with TRBD1. Germline CDR1 reads SEHNR; CDR2 reads FQNEAQ (reference sequence). V dropped 4 bases and J dropped 8; count of bases not matched to a gene: 10. This CDR3 has 15 amino acids. As DNA, the CDR3 is TGTGCCAGCAGCTATCTACAGGGGATCGCGGAAAAACTGTTTTTT. Protein sequence: CASSYLQGIAEKLFF.

The chain is built from TRBV7-6 and TRBJ1-2, with D uncertain. This CDR3 spans 16 amino acids. The germline V and J ends were trimmed by 2 bases and 7 bases, with 20 bases remaining between them. Germline CDR1 SGHVS, CDR2 FNYEAQ. The CDR3 DNA sequence: TGTGCCAGCAGCTTACAGGCGGGCGTCCCCTCTATTGGCTACACCTTC. It codes for CASSLQAGVPSIGYTF.

This sequence joins TRBV6-2 or TRBV6-3 and TRBJ2-1; possibly TRBD1 for D (5 bases). Germline CDR1 MNHEY, CDR2 SVGEGT. Trimming cost V 9 bases and J 1 base, with 13 bases left between them. CDR3 size: 14 residues. CDR3 amino acids: CASQQDRSYNEQFF. DNA for the CDR3: TGTGCCAGTCAACAGGACCGATCCTACAATGAGCAGTTCTTC.

This clonotype was counted a few times. This sequence joins TRBV4-2 and TRBJ2-1; D call uncertain. The CDR3 is made up of 16 amino acids. V dropped 0 bases and J dropped 2 bases, with 11 bases sitting between them. Germline CDR1 reads LGHNA; CDR2 reads YNFKEQ. The CDR3 DNA reads TGTGCCAGCAGCCAAGAAGAGAGTAGCCCCTACAATGAGCAGTTCTTC. Translating it yields CASSQEESSPYNEQFF.

This clonotype has only a few counts. The chain links TRBV7-9 to TRBJ1-2; D remains ambiguous. Between the trimmed V and J ends, which lost 3 bases and 8 bases, there was a span of 4 bases. Germline V gene sequence: CDR1 SEHNR, CDR2 FQNEAQ (reference sequence). The CDR3 totals 10 residues. The CDR3 region is CASSFPGYTF. The CDR3 DNA is TGTGCCAGCAGCTTCCCGGGCTACACCTTC.

This clonotype has more than one count but fewer than ten. The V call is TRBV29-1, the J call TRBJ2-7; 8 bases fit TRBD2. With 6 bases clipped from V and 6 bases from J, the junction kept 4 bases outside the gene matches. Germline loops: CDR1 SQVTM, CDR2 ANQGSEA. The CDR3 runs 11 residues. The DNA for the CDR3 is TGCAGCGTCGGGGGGGGCTCCGAGCAGTACTTC. It codes for CSVGGGSEQYF.

The chain links TRBV5-1 to TRBJ1-1; D unclear. Germline V gene sequence: CDR1 SGHRS, CDR2 YFSETQ. The CDR3 totals 15 residues. V lost 4 bases, J lost 2 bases, and 15 bases lay in between. Here the CDR3 DNA reads TGCGCCAGCAGCCGCCGTTCGCCCCGAAACACTGAAGCTTTCTTT. Encoded protein: CASSRRSPRNTEAFF.

This clonotype was seen only a few times. The chain joins TRBV4-2 to TRBJ2-1, with TRBD2 matching over 9 bases. The germline V gene encodes CDR1 LGHNA and CDR2 YNFKEQ. With 4 bases clipped from V and 0 bases from J, the junction kept 19 bases outside the gene matches. This CDR3 contains 21 residues. In DNA form, the CDR3 reads TGTGCCAGCAGCCCAAGCGGAATCGGGACTAGCCGCCAGAGCTCCTACAATGAGCAGTTCTTC. As protein: CASSPSGIGTSRQSSYNEQFF.

In regard to this clonotype: A much larger clonotype is one base distant, so this may be a read error. This chain connects TRBV12-3 or TRBV12-4 to TRBJ2-3; 9 bases match TRBD1. The CDR3 consists of 15 residues. J lost 3 bases, V lost 6 bases, and 7 bases had no gene match. CDR3 bases: TGTGCCAGCAGCACTGGGACAGGGCCTACAGATACGCAGTATTTT. Protein sequence: CASSTGTGPTDTQYF.